The clone carrying this T cell receptor (beta chain) was observed a handful of times. Antigen: not known. TCRdb re-derived calls from the reads in MiXCR, one entry per CDR3 protein. The table lists 100,000 to 150,000 distinct CDR3 sequences, 20% to 30% of them singletons. The data originate from a study of T cell repertoires in cytomegalovirus infection. After removal of 4 bases from V and 0 bases from J, the junction contained 6 bases not matched to a gene. Per germline, CDR1 SGHTA and CDR2 FQGNSA. This CDR3 comprises 16 residues. The rearrangement joins TRBV7-2 to TRBJ2-4; TRBD1 aligns across 7 bases. Sample: PBMCs, sequenced either directly or after in vitro stimulation (not recorded which). The TCR comes from a human donor in good health (CMV status not recorded). Some clones in this sample may be carry-over from other donors' samples. The CDR3 sequence is CASSSGQSGAKNIQYF. CDR3 nucleotides: TGTGCCAGCAGCTCGGGACAGTCGGGAGCCAAAAACATTCAGTACTTC.